The subject of this entry is one TCR beta chain. Its antigen remains unidentified. These data originate in a study of T-cell memory formation after mild COVID-19. Turning to the study itself: TCR clusters were mostly donor specific. Study-wide findings and caveats: Pre-infection memory carried some responding clones, suggesting that cross-reactive memory joined. Contracting CD8+ clones were enriched in EMRA, CD4+ mainly in CM and EM.

From 5'RACE with constant-segment primers came TCR alpha and TCR beta cDNA libraries that carried sample barcodes and UMIs. TCRdb itself ran the 5' RACE reads through MiXCR, one entry per CDR3 protein. The table lists 200,000 to 250,000 distinct CDR3 sequences, roughly 17% of them singletons. Sequencing was carried out using PBMCs or a T cell subset sorted from them (not recorded which). The sequence derives from a man in his late teens or twenties who had mild COVID-19 (a few samples of this study predate the infection). Cell type and time point are not known.

CDR3 in amino acids: CASSLGGFETQYF. The CDR3 coding sequence is TGTGCCAGCAGCTTAGGGGGTTTTGAGACCCAGTACTTC. The genes are TRBV7-6 and TRBJ2-5, with no clear D. The germline gives CDR1 SGHVS, CDR2 FNYEAQ. CDR3 length: 13 amino acids. The ends were cut back, 1 base at V and 5 bases at J, with 8 bases in the middle.